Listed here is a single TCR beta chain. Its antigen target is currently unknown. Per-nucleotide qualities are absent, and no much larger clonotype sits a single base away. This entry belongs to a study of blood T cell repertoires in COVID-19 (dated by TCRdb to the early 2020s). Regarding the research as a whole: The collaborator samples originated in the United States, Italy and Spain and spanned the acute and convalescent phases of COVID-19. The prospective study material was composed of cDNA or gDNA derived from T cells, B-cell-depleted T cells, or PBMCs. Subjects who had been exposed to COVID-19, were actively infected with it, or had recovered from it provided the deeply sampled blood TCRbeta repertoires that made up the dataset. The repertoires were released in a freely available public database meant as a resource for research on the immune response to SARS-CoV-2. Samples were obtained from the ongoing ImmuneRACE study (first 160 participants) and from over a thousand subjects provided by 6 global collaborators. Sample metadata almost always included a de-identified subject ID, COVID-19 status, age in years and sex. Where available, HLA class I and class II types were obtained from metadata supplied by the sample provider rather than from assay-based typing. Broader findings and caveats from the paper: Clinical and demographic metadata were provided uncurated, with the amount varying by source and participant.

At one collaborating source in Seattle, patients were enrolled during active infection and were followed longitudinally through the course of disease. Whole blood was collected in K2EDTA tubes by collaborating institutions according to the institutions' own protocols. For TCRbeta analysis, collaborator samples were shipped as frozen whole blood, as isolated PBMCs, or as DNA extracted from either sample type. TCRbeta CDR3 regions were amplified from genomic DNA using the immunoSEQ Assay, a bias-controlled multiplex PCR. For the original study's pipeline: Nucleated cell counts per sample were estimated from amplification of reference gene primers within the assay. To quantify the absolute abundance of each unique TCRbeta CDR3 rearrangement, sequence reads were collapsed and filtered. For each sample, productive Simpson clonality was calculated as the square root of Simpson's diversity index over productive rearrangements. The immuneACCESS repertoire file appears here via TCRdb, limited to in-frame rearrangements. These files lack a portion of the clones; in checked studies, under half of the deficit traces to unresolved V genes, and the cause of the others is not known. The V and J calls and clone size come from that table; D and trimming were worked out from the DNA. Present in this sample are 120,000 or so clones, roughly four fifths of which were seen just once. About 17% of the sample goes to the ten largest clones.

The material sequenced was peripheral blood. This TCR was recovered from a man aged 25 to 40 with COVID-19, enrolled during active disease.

The CDR3 amino acid sequence is: CASSPGTVQETQYF. The base sequence is TGTGCCAGCAGCCCAGGGACAGTCCAAGAGACCCAGTACTTC. Rearrangement joined TRBV7-9 to TRBJ2-5; 7 junctional bases match TRBD1. After removal of 5 bases from V and 1 base from J, the junction retains 4 bases not matched to a gene. CDR1 and CDR2, per the germline V gene (reference sequence), are SEHNR and FQNEAQ. The CDR3 measures 14 amino acids from cysteine to phenylalanine. The sequence is cut down to CDR3 DNA, 42 bases in frame from base 1.